The 24 T cell receptor beta chains listed next were all sequenced from one sample in a study of CXCR3-negative and CXCR3-positive naive CD8 T cells. Broader study findings: CXCR3-negative naive cells had less hydrophobic TRB CDR3s than did CXCR3-positive naive cells.

These TCRs are of unknown antigen specificity. The authors made the TRB cDNA libraries by 5' RACE using UMI labels. TCRdb re-called the 5' RACE reads and gives one entry per CDR3 protein, without DNA. Its listing shows tens of thousands of distinct CDR3 sequences. What was sequenced was naive CXCR3+ CD8+ T cells from blood. Subset: CD45RO-CCR7+CD27+CD95- naive CD8+ T cells expressing CXCR3 (TNR3+). Every receptor here comes from a human donor in good health. Some clones in this sample may be carry-over from other donors' samples.

This CDR3 is CATSDHNSGTDTQYF. This rearrangement joins TRBV24-1 to TRBJ2-3. This CDR3 region has 15 residues. The germline V gene has CDR1 KGHDR and CDR2 SFDVKD.

The gene calls are TRBV7-7 and TRBJ2-7; the TCRdb call, TRBD1, lacks DNA for checking. The CDR3 is 16 residues long. Per germline, CDR1 SSHAT and CDR2 FNYEAQ (reference sequence). The CDR3 region is CASSRSEEEGGNEQYF.

The genes are TRBV7-3 and TRBJ2-7; TCRdb names TRBD2, which stays unverified in the absence of DNA. Germline V gene data show CDR1 as SGHTA and CDR2 as FQGTGA. This CDR3 is built from 14 residues. This chain's CDR3 is CASSLLGGANEQYF. Filled out from reference TRBV7-3 and TRBJ2-7, the complete variable domain reads GAGVSQTPSNKVTEKGKYVELRCDPISGHTALYWYRQSLGQGPEFLIYFQGTGAADDSGLPNDRFFAVRPEGSVSTLKIQRTERGDSAVYLCASSLLGGANEQYFGPGTRLTVT.

The genes are TRBV11-2 and TRBJ2-3; TCRdb gives TRBD1 as the D gene, but with no DNA this cannot be confirmed. The CDR3 covers 16 residues. In germline, CDR1 is SGHAT, CDR2 FQNNGV. The CDR3: CASSEATGLKTDTQYF.

The V call is TRBV9, the J call TRBJ2-3. Germline V lookup: CDR1 SGDLS, CDR2 YYNGEE. This CDR3 spans 13 amino acids. The CDR3 protein is CAKQREHTDTQYF.

V and J are TRBV6-2 or TRBV6-3 and TRBJ2-1. The germline V gene encodes CDR1 MNHEY and CDR2 SVGEGT. This CDR3 region has 15 residues. The CDR3 loop reads CASSYRHLGHNEQFF.

The chain uses TRBV14 and TRBJ2-3; absent DNA, TCRdb's TRBD1 call cannot be checked. CDR3 length: 13 amino acids. Germline V CDR1 and CDR2: SGHDN, FVKESK. CDR3 region: CASSLVPADTQYF.

The chain has TRBV29-1 and TRBJ2-1. Germline CDR1 is SQVTM and CDR2 is ANQGSEA. The CDR3 has 13 amino acids. Here the CDR3 reads CSDRNAARNEQFF.

J is TRBJ2-5 and V is TRBV20-1. From germline, CDR1 is DFQATT and CDR2 SNEGSKA (reference sequence). The CDR3 consists of 12 residues. CDR3: CSARDIIETQYF.

This chain uses TRBV27 with TRBJ1-5. The germline V gene encodes CDR1 MNHEY and CDR2 SMNVEV (reference sequence). The CDR3 is made up of 14 amino acids. This chain's CDR3 is CASKRVDSNQPQHF.

This chain connects TRBV6-4 to TRBJ2-7. Germline assignment: CDR1 MRHNA and CDR2 SNTAGT. The CDR3 is 12 amino acids. CDR3 amino acids: CASRDTSYEQYF.

The chain uses TRBV6-4 and TRBJ2-2; TCRdb indicates TRBD1, and absent DNA this call remains unverified. The CDR3 has 16 amino acids. Germline CDR1 is MRHNA and CDR2 is SNTAGT. CDR3 sequence reads: CASTPGTGAHLRELFF.

The chain carries TRBV29-1 and TRBJ2-2. This CDR3 has 14 amino acids. Germline V gene lookup returns CDR1 SQVTM and CDR2 ANQGSEA. The CDR3 sequence: CSVFSDPNTGELFF.

This chain connects TRBV10-1 to TRBJ1-2. The CDR3 is 13 residues long. Germline lookup yields CDR1 WNHNN and CDR2 SYGVQD (reference sequence). CDR3 amino acids: CASSDIGDYGYTF.

The V and J genes are TRBV7-9 and TRBJ2-3; the D call from TCRdb, TRBD1, cannot be confirmed without DNA. In germline, CDR1 is SEHNR, CDR2 FQNEAQ (reference sequence). The CDR3 sequence is 17 residues long. The CDR3 sequence: CASSTAPTGWNTDTQYF.

The chain's CDR3 is CASSQDWEEGGEETQYF. The gene calls are TRBV3-1 and TRBJ2-5; TCRdb selects TRBD1, and the lack of DNA leaves this call unchecked. Germline assignment: CDR1 LGHDT and CDR2 YNNKEL (reference sequence). The CDR3 consists of 17 residues.

V gene TRBV7-6 combines with J gene TRBJ2-7; TCRdb outputs TRBD1, but without DNA this stays unchecked. Germline loops: CDR1 SGHVS, CDR2 FNYEAQ. This CDR3 spans 14 amino acids. The CDR3 sequence is CASSSGTGDYEQYF.

The V gene is TRBV7-9, the J gene TRBJ2-1; as DNA is missing, the TRBD1 call by TCRdb cannot be tested. Germline assignment: CDR1 SEHNR and CDR2 FQNEAQ (reference sequence). CDR3 length equals 15 residues. CDR3 region: CASSQVPGTYNEQFF.

The chain recombines TRBV12-3 or TRBV12-4 with TRBJ2-4; TCRdb returns TRBD1, unconfirmable since there is no DNA. The CDR3 runs to 18 residues. CDR3 region: CASSLRGEMKLAKNIQYF.

The chain is built from TRBV4-2 and TRBJ2-1. Germline assignment: CDR1 LGHNA and CDR2 YNFKEQ. The CDR3 consists of 13 residues. The CDR3 is CASSQGEGWQQFF.

The CDR3: CASSLAGGRIEQFF. J is TRBJ2-1 and V is TRBV28; TCRdb reports TRBD1, a call that lacks DNA to check it against. The CDR3 extends over 14 amino acids. Germline lookup yields CDR1 MDHEN and CDR2 SYDVKM.

The chain employs TRBV12-3 or TRBV12-4 and TRBJ1-2; TCRdb gives TRBD1 as the D gene, but with no DNA this cannot be confirmed. This CDR3 contains 13 residues. The CDR3 here is CASSLGPIYGYTF.

The gene calls are TRBV9 and TRBJ2-7; TCRdb names TRBD1, which stays unverified in the absence of DNA. CDR3 size: 15 residues. Looked up from germline, CDR1 is SGDLS and CDR2 is YYNGEE. CDR3 sequence reads: CASSVGGAGTYEQYF.

The chain recombines TRBV29-1 with TRBJ1-2; absent DNA, TCRdb's TRBD1 call cannot be checked. Germline assignment: CDR1 SQVTM and CDR2 ANQGSEA. CDR3 length: 13 residues. The CDR3 region is CSVLGQTNYGYTF.